The rows below give T cell receptor beta chains drawn from one sample of a study of blood T cell repertoires in COVID-19. Measured with immunoSEQ multiplex PCR; TCRdb has only the in-frame clones, and not every one. The sample consists of over 150,000 clones, around 87% of them appearing once. Source material: peripheral blood. The receptors were gathered from a man aged 60 to 69 with COVID-19, enrolled during active disease. The CDR3 runs from the conserved cysteine through the conserved F or W. Each record gives: clone size, V gene, J gene, D gene, CDR3 protein, CDR3 DNA. A D gene is named only where the DNA matches it firmly. The size field is filled for only some rows; it gives once, few, many or a size class.

-	TRBV6-5	TRBJ2-7	-	CASSTPGGWAYEQYF	TGTGCCAGCAGCACCCCGGGCGGGTGGGCCTACGAGCAGTACTTC
-	TRBV9	TRBJ2-1	-	CASSALLSGMSYNEQFF	TGTGCCAGCAGCGCACTCCTCTCAGGGATGTCCTACAATGAGCAGTTCTTC
-	TRBV6-1	TRBJ1-5	-	CASSEGMRIVMSNQPQHF	TGTGCCAGCAGTGAAGGAATGCGAATAGTGATGTCAAATCAGCCCCAGCATTTT
-	TRBV19	TRBJ2-1	TRBD1	CASSIIGRGHDNEQFF	TGTGCCAGTAGTATAATAGGCAGGGGGCACGACAATGAGCAGTTCTTC
-	TRBV27	TRBJ2-7	TRBD1	CASIGQGRYEQYF	TGTGCCAGCATCGGACAGGGGCGCTACGAGCAGTACTTC
-	TRBV5-1	TRBJ2-1	-	CASSLEGQTYNEQFF	TGCGCCAGCAGCTTGGAGGGACAAACTTACAATGAGCAGTTCTTC
-	TRBV7-2	TRBJ2-3	-	CASRWGRGSDTQYF	TGTGCCAGCCGTTGGGGGAGGGGGTCAGATACGCAGTATTTT
-	TRBV23-1	TRBJ1-4	TRBD1	CASSHQSGQGRKEKLFF	TGCGCCAGCAGTCACCAATCGGGACAGGGGAGGAAAGAAAAACTGTTTTTT
-	TRBV19	TRBJ1-3	-	CASSIHDRPSGNTIYF	TGTGCCAGTAGTATTCATGACAGACCCTCTGGAAACACCATATATTTT
-	TRBV7-2	TRBJ1-5	-	CASSPSFHSGQPQHF	TGTGCCAGCAGCCCCTCCTTCCATTCGGGACAGCCCCAGCATTTT
-	TRBV28	TRBJ1-2	TRBD1	CASSQTGGENYGYTF	TGTGCCAGCAGTCAGACAGGGGGCGAGAACTATGGCTACACCTTC
-	TRBV6-5	TRBJ2-2	-	CASSLTPSNTGELFF	TGTGCCAGCAGTTTGACACCTTCGAACACCGGGGAGCTGTTTTTT
-	TRBV7-9	TRBJ1-3	-	CASSLVYLSGNTIYF	TGTGCCAGCAGCTTAGTTTATCTCTCTGGAAACACCATATATTTT
-	TRBV24-1	TRBJ2-7	-	CATRSGSNEQYF	TGTGCCACCAGGTCAGGGTCCAACGAGCAGTACTTC
-	TRBV2	TRBJ1-2	TRBD1	CASSGQGVYGYTF	TGTGCCAGCAGCGGACAGGGGGTCTATGGCTACACCTTC
-	TRBV6-6	TRBJ2-5	TRBD2	CASSRLAGGGETQYF	TGTGCCAGCAGCAGACTAGCGGGGGGGGGAGAGACCCAGTACTTC
-	TRBV5-4	TRBJ2-5	TRBD1	CASSLSGTGGVETQYF	TGTGCCAGCAGCCTCTCCGGGACAGGGGGCGTTGAGACCCAGTACTTC
once	TRBV14	TRBJ1-1	TRBD1	CASSQDPWQGDKGTEAFF	TGTGCCAGCAGCCAAGATCCCTGGCAGGGGGATAAGGGGACTGAAGCTTTCTTT
-	TRBV2	TRBJ1-6	TRBD1	CASLGTENSPLHF	TGTGCCAGCTTAGGGACAGAGAATTCACCCCTCCACTTT
once	TRBV28	TRBJ2-4	TRBD2	CASSLYGLAGVAKNIQYF	TGTGCCAGCAGTTTATATGGACTAGCGGGAGTAGCCAAAAACATTCAGTACTTC
-	TRBV19	TRBJ2-1	TRBD1	CASSISQGARYNEQFF	TGTGCCAGTAGTATTTCCCAGGGGGCTCGGTACAATGAGCAGTTCTTC
-	TRBV7-7	TRBJ2-1	-	CASSASSSGQNEQFF	TGTGCTAGCAGCGCAAGCTCTAGCGGACAGAATGAGCAGTTCTTC
-	TRBV7-6	TRBJ2-5	TRBD1	CASSHRGIQETQYF	TGTGCCAGCAGCCACAGGGGAATCCAAGAGACCCAGTACTTC
-	TRBV7-2	TRBJ2-1	TRBD1	CASSLKVAGGFYNEQFF	TGTGCCAGCAGCTTAAAGGTGGCAGGGGGCTTTTACAATGAGCAGTTCTTC
-	TRBV5-5	TRBJ1-1	TRBD1	CASSPRQGTGAEAFF	TGTGCCAGCAGCCCGAGACAGGGGACTGGGGCTGAAGCTTTCTTT
-	TRBV5-6	TRBJ2-7	-	CASSLWGRDYEQYF	TGTGCCAGCAGCTTATGGGGCAGGGACTACGAGCAGTACTTC
-	TRBV4-3	TRBJ2-1	TRBD2	CASSQDASGSTYNEQFF	TGCGCCAGCAGCCAAGATGCTAGCGGGAGTACTTACAATGAGCAGTTCTTC
-	TRBV29-1	TRBJ1-1	-	CSVRTAQGTEAFF	TGCAGCGTTAGGACAGCACAGGGCACTGAAGCTTTCTTT
few	TRBV2	TRBJ2-5	TRBD2	CASRLGLAQRVETQYF	TGTGCCAGCAGATTAGGACTAGCGCAAAGGGTGGAGACCCAGTACTTC
-	TRBV24-1	TRBJ1-5	-	CATSDPERSQPQHF	TGTGCCACCAGTGATCCAGAGAGGTCTCAGCCCCAGCATTTT
-	TRBV2	TRBJ2-2	-	CASSEAGQLRTGELFF	TGTGCCAGCAGTGAAGCGGGACAACTGAGGACCGGGGAGCTGTTTTTT
-	TRBV19	TRBJ1-5	-	CASTIRGINQPQHF	TGTGCCAGTACCATAAGGGGGATTAATCAGCCCCAGCATTTT
once	TRBV2	TRBJ1-1	TRBD1	CASSTGRGLTEAFF	TGTGCCAGCAGCACCGGCAGGGGGCTCACTGAAGCTTTCTTT
-	TRBV14	TRBJ2-5	-	CASSQESELALRETQYF	TGTGCCAGCAGCCAAGAAAGCGAACTAGCTCTTCGGGAGACCCAGTACTTC
few	TRBV5-4	TRBJ1-1	-	CASSLQSMNTEAFF	TGTGCCAGCAGCCTACAGAGCATGAACACTGAAGCTTTCTTT
once	TRBV30	TRBJ1-2	TRBD1	CAWRNRDRGNYGYTF	TGTGCCTGGAGAAACCGGGACAGGGGAAACTATGGCTACACCTTC
-	TRBV6-6	TRBJ1-4	-	CASKAAGATNEKLFF	TGTGCCAGCAAAGCTGCGGGGGCAACTAATGAAAAACTGTTTTTT
-	TRBV2	TRBJ1-1	-	CASRRQDSLNTEAFF	TGTGCCAGCAGAAGGCAGGACAGCCTGAACACTGAAGCTTTCTTT
-	TRBV28	TRBJ2-7	-	CASIAGEGQYF	TGTGCCAGCATCGCAGGAGAGGGGCAGTACTTC
-	TRBV6-2/TRBV6-3	TRBJ1-1	TRBD1	CASSYGGQGTYYNTEAFF	TGTGCCAGCAGTTACGGGGGACAGGGTACTTACTATAACACTGAAGCTTTCTTT